This section outlines one T cell receptor (beta chain) sequence together with its context. In its sample, this clone was seen a few times. The specificity of this receptor is unknown. Base qualities are not recorded, but no much larger clone differs from it by a single base. Per the germline V gene, SGDLS is the CDR1 and YYNGEE is the CDR2. Germline trimming: 3 bases from V, 4 bases from J; junction bases outside gene matches: 4. The CDR3 starts with the cysteine, ends with the phenylalanine, and has 14 residues. Only the CDR3 DNA stays, 42 bases, in frame from base 1. This record belongs to a study of cytomegalovirus exposure and HLA in healthy donors (dated by TCRdb to the late 2010s). Describing the broader study: An earlier analysis of more than 550 of the donors reported about 300 Gb of sequence data and some 110 million unique TCR beta sequences obtained from about 170 million T cells. Along with the approximately 650-subject first cohort, a separate validation cohort of around 120 different subjects was used. Of the roughly 430 genotyped donors, approximately 83% fell in the genetic ancestry cluster associated with self-reported Caucasian donors. Donor age, sex, ethnicity and CMV serostatus were compiled together with the repertoire data. All discovery cohort repertoires had been generated on a single sequencing platform. To study patterns of TCR occurrence, a later analysis re-analyzed previously published TCR beta repertoires from 700 or so donors and added high-resolution HLA genotyping. To decide whether each TCR beta V gene segment behaved as functional or pseudogenic, an earlier analysis of nearly 600 of the donors relied on high-throughput TCR beta sequencing. To predict cytomegalovirus infection status, the study brought together high-throughput TCR immunosequencing, statistical association of individual TCRs with disease status, and machine learning. Typing coverage differed by locus: A, B, C, DRB1 and DQB1 were typed in roughly 620-630 donors, DQA1 in approximately 520, DPA1 in approximately 600, and DPB1 in 400 to 490. The aim of the study was to test whether cataloging public T cell receptors could identify signatures of past pathogen exposure. The study used immunosequencing to profile the T cell repertoires of approximately 630 subjects and linked those repertoires to cytomegalovirus serostatus. Around 320 gigabases of sequencing data and tens of millions of unique TCR sequences were included in an early release covering roughly 600 HLA-typed donors. The later analysis used no new phenotypic data to find candidate immune exposures, relying instead on TCR beta sequences and their occurrence across donors. On average, about 240,000 unique TCR beta nucleotide sequences were sequenced per donor among about 400 genotyped donors of the cohort, with about 19% of those sequences being non-productive. Class I and class II HLA loci were covered by the typing at four-digit resolution. About five DR-DQ haplotypes were handled as single units for association and clustering, since linkage in the cohort was strong. A later genetic analysis used genome-wide SNP genotypes for about 65% of the roughly 700 donors, treating that subset as a discovery cohort. Broad study findings and their caveats: In this cohort, only TCR beta chains were sequenced, and detectable features were limited by the absence of alpha or paired-chain data. According to a later analysis, most CMV-associated TCR beta chains appeared to be HLA-restricted, and the HLA associations seemed to be driven largely by CMV exposure. A further reported finding was that TCR beta sequences accurately predicted the HLA-A and HLA-B alleles for most subjects in the first cohort. Compared with equally common non-associated chains, HLA-associated TCR beta chains in a later analysis were more clonally expanded and had lower generation probabilities. The sequencing pipeline was judged likely to have produced a cluster of highly shared sequence variants as a technical artifact. Presence/absence analyses assumed roughly uniform sequencing depth across donors, an assumption that may not hold. In an earlier analysis of around 600 of the donors, most TCR beta V segments were observed in productive rearrangements about 87% or about 30% of the time, broadly matching IMGT annotations. It was suggested by the authors that the approach could potentially be generalized to other disease states and immunological phenotypes. Assigning TCR associations to individual alleles was difficult when HLA alleles, especially DR and DQ, strongly co-occurred. A few of the identified cytomegalovirus-associated TCR beta chains were confirmed in vitro to be specific for cytomegalovirus antigens. Linkage disequilibrium might explain the correlated functional status among segregating V segments, but an unknown experimental factor could not be ruled out. Because HLA typing was missing for some donors at each locus, association tests included only the typed subset. In a later genetic analysis, fewer N-insertions in productive TCRs were reported among donors in an Asian-associated ancestry cluster than the roughly 640-donor mean. A later genetic analysis associated a missense DCLRE1C variant with V-gene and J-gene trimming of TCR beta chains, and an independent cohort replicated the association. Because counts were too low, about 15 rarely observed V segments, including chromosome 9 orphons, were left out of the earlier analysis of a few hundred of the donors. The only immune exposure information available for the cohort was CMV serostatus. Several of the top co-occurrence clusters appeared to be linked to parvovirus B19, influenza, CMV and Epstein-Barr virus, according to a later analysis. A total of fewer than 200 TCR beta chains were listed by the study as associated with cytomegalovirus. Some IMGT-functional V segments, including TRBV6-2 and TRBV6-3, could not be distinguished by the 87-base-pair reads and were therefore excluded. In a later analysis, the rate of TCR association differed among HLA loci, with DRB1 alleles having the most associated TCRs and HLA-C alleles having the fewest. A later analysis associated around 16,000 TCR beta sequences with specific HLA alleles at a false discovery rate of 0.05. Across donors, most TCR sequences were observed very rarely, whereas some public TCRs were present in many individuals. The classifier was reported to diagnose cytomegalovirus status with high specificity and sensitivity in both the original cohort and the validation cohort.

Receptor libraries were prepared by the immunoSEQ multiplex PCR assay. For the multiplex PCR, a mixture combining 60 forward primers for TCR Vbeta segments and 13 reverse primers for TCR Jbeta segments was used. The CDR3 region of rearranged TCR beta genes was amplified from genomic DNA with a multiplex PCR assay. On the Illumina HiSeq System, the amplified TCR beta libraries were sequenced as 87-base-pair reads. Processing in the source paper ran as follows. In a later analysis, tens of millions of unique TCR beta chains were counted across the approximately 620 repertoires, and roughly 11 million of these chains were shared by at least two donors. A nearest-neighbor algorithm error-corrected the raw reads and collapsed the reads into unique sequences, merging closely related sequences to remove PCR and sequencing errors. CDR3 sequences were aligned to IMGT reference sequences to assign V, D and J gene segments. For a sequence to be retained, a match of at least six nucleotides was required to both a V gene segment and a J gene segment. A rearrangement counted as productive if the CDR3 had no stop codons and remained in frame with V and J, and every other rearrangement counted as non-productive. Following IMGT convention, CDR3 was defined as the stretch from the second conserved V-encoded cysteine up to the conserved J-encoded phenylalanine. Sequences without an unambiguous match to a single V gene segment were excluded from the earlier analysis of a few hundred of the donors. An earlier analysis of some 500 of the donors classified V segments as functional when productive rearrangements were above 56.7% and as segregating when the standard deviation between donors was above 5%. A statistical classification framework was built to diagnose cytomegalovirus status from the catalog of TCR beta chain sequences. V and J gene assignment, in a later analysis, came from comparing TCR nucleotide sequences with IMGT/GENE-DB human TR gene sequences. The TCRdist pipeline was used in a later analysis to assign CDR3 sequences and most-parsimonious VDJ recombination scenarios. A later analysis defined each TCR beta chain by its CDR3 amino acid sequence plus V-gene family, and excluded reads lacking a unique V-gene family. In a later analysis, 450 to 600 highly shared, low-generation-probability nucleotide sequences were removed to address suspected cross-contamination and a sequencing artifact. For each public chain, a later analysis derived a clonal expansion index from normalized ranks of inferred template counts within each repertoire. Generation probabilities in a later analysis came from a VDJ recombination model fitted to out-of-frame rearrangements, and those results were checked against IGoR. In a later analysis, TCR-TCR, TCR-HLA and TCR-CMV co-occurrence was scored with hypergeometric tests, and a repertoire-size bias correction was applied to TCR pairs. False discovery rates were estimated in a later analysis by permuting HLA or CMV assignments 20 times. A later analysis grouped co-occurring TCRs with DBSCAN, adding TCRdist sequence similarity when clustering within HLA-allele-positive subsets. Repertoires with fewer than 30,000 or more than 120,000 public chains were left out of co-occurrence clustering, as were a handful of repertoires with anomalous nucleotide sharing. The source is immuneACCESS, and TCRdb retained only in-frame sequences with V and J called. Part of the clones is not carried over; for the studies checked, unresolved V genes explain less than half of this, and the remainder is unexplained. That table gives V, J and clone size, and the DNA gave D and trimming. Counted in this sample were some 170,000 clones; 80% of them appeared once. The ten largest clones capture 9.7% of the sample.

In total, fewer than 750 healthy bone marrow donors made up the cohort. Cohort members were all nominally healthy when sampled, although unrecorded immune exposures were likely present. The donor tested CMV seropositive, placing the donor among the 250 to 350 seropositive members of the cohort. A peripheral blood sample was collected from each donor, and TCR beta sequencing was performed on peripheral blood mononuclear cells. Genomic DNA was extracted from the blood cell samples with the Qiagen DNeasy Blood Extraction Kit. Source material: PBMCs. The sequence derives from a man aged 18-30 years in good health and CMV-seropositive. The V and J segments used are TRBV9 and TRBJ2-7, with 10 bases in between that match TRBD1. The DNA is TGTGCCAGCAGCGACGGGACAGGGGTTTACGAGCAGTACTTC. Its protein is CASSDGTGVYEQYF.